The subject of this entry is one T cell receptor (beta chain). The specificity of this receptor is unknown. No much larger clone is present one base from it, and per-base qualities are unavailable. TCRbeta CDR3 regions were amplified from genomic DNA by means of the immunoSEQ Assay, a bias-controlled multiplex PCR. In the authors' own workflow: The number of nucleated cells in each sample was estimated by amplification of reference gene primers within the assay. Sequence reads were collapsed and filtered to measure the absolute abundance of every unique TCRbeta CDR3 rearrangement. Productive Simpson clonality was computed per sample as the square root of Simpson's diversity index over productive rearrangements. TCRdb took over this immuneACCESS table, retaining in-frame rearrangements with V and J assigned. Such tables are incomplete; in checked studies, under half of the missing clones stem from an unresolved V gene, and the remainder is unexplained. V, J and clone size derive from that table, while D and trimming were established from the DNA sequence. For this sample there are around 300,000 clones; approximately 83% appear just once. The top ten constitute 9.5% to 11% of the sample.

The collaborating institutions used their own protocols to collect whole blood in K2EDTA tubes. For TCRbeta analysis, collaborators shipped samples in one of three forms: frozen whole blood, isolated PBMCs, or DNA extracted from either of those sample types. Trimming takes 4 bases off V and 7 bases off J; junction bases not matched to a gene: 8. There are 14 amino acids in the CDR3, from cysteine to phenylalanine inclusive. Of all the DNA, just the CDR3 is kept, 42 bases in frame from base 1. CDR1 and CDR2 are read off the germline V gene as SQVTM and ANQGSEA. The sample is drawn from a study of blood T cell repertoires in COVID-19 (dated by TCRdb to 2018 to 2020). Background on the whole study: Samples from collaborators originated in the United States, Italy and Spain and spanned both the acute and convalescent phases of COVID-19. The material from the prospective study consisted of cDNA or gDNA derived from T cells, B-cell-depleted T cells, or PBMCs. Subjects who had been exposed to COVID-19, were actively infected with it, or had recovered from it provided the deeply sampled blood TCRbeta repertoires that made up the dataset. A freely available public database, intended as a resource for researchers studying the immune response to SARS-CoV-2, is where the repertoires were released. Samples were obtained from the ongoing ImmuneRACE study (first 160 participants) and from some 1,200 subjects provided by 6 global collaborators. Nearly every sample came with metadata listing a de-identified subject ID, COVID-19 status, age in years and sex. Where HLA class I and class II types were available, the types were taken from metadata supplied by the sample provider, not from assay-based typing. Findings and caveats that apply to the study as a whole: Clinical and demographic metadata were provided uncurated, with the amount varying by source and participant.

Sequencing was done on a sample of peripheral blood. The sequence was collected from a woman in her sixties or seventies with acute or convalescent COVID-19. The chain was built from TRBV29-1 and TRBJ2-2, with TRBD2 identical over 8 junction bases. The CDR3 loop reads CSVAPGLVGGELFF. The bases are TGCAGCGTTGCCCCGGGACTAGTGGGCGGGGAGCTGTTTTTT.